This TCR beta chain was observed in a study of regulatory T cells in long-lasting Graves disease. The sample's time point: newly diagnosed GD, antithyroid drugs for less than 3 months. PBMC-extracted RNA yielded the TCR library. The CDR3 has 13 amino acids. Between the trimmed V and J ends, which lost 5 bases and 3 bases, there was a span of 10 bases. The germline V gene has CDR1 MDHEN and CDR2 SYDVKM. To make TCR beta libraries, researchers used iRepertoire HTBI primers and Arm-PCR of CDR3 regions. In TCRdb, the multiplex PCR reads were re-called with MiXCR into one record per CDR3 protein. The repertoire includes 530,000 or so distinct CDR3 sequences, about 16% of them detected once, and around 12% sits in the top ten. The sample also formed part of further work on T cells in Graves' hyperthyroidism and ophthalmopathy.

The chain combines TRBV28 with TRBJ1-1; D may be TRBD1 (5 bases). The TCR originated in a man between 18 and 35 years old with Graves disease. The sequenced sample was peripheral blood mononuclear cells (PBMCs), obtained at new diagnosis, from a patient treated with antithyroid drugs. The CDR3 region has the DNA TGTGCCAGCAGTGCCAAGGGGTACACTGAAGCTTTCTTT. Its translation: CASSAKGYTEAFF.